The clone carrying this TCR beta chain was observed a handful of times. The target antigen is unknown. This specimen belongs to a study of cytomegalovirus exposure and HLA in healthy donors. The overall study: An early data release held 70 million to 90 million unique TCRs from HLA-typed donors. Study findings and constraints: CMV antigen specificity was confirmed in vitro for a few CMV-associated chains. Around 18,000 TCR beta sequences were associated with HLA alleles at 0.05 false discovery rate in a later analysis. Cytomegalovirus-associated TCR beta chains were listed, numbering under 200.

The primer mix had 60 Vbeta and 13 Jbeta primers. The table came from immunoSEQ multiplex PCR; TCRdb's copy has only in-frame clones and leaves some out. The data hold over 60,000 clones, with about 75% observed a single time. Trimming at V came to 3 bases and at J to 4 bases, leaving 5 bases not matched to a gene. The CDR3 is 14 residues long. Germline CDR1 is SGHDT and CDR2 is YYEEEE. The sample taken for sequencing was PBMCs. V gene TRBV5-6 combines with J gene TRBJ2-5; 8 bases fit TRBD1. The sequence derives from a man aged 18 to 30 in good health and CMV-seronegative. The CDR3 loop reads CASSSTTGAETQYF. CDR3 nucleotide sequence: TGTGCCAGCAGCTCTACGACAGGGGCAGAGACCCAGTACTTC.